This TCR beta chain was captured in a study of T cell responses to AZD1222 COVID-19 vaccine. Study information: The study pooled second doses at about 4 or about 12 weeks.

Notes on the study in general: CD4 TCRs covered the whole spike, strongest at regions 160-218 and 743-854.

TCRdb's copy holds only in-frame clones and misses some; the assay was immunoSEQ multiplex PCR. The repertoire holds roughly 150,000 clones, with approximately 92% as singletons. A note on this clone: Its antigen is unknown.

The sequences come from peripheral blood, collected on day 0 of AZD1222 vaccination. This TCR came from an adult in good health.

DNA of the CDR3: TGTGCCAGCTCACCACCGTGGACAGGGGATGAAAAACTGTTTTTT. It translates to CASSPPWTGDEKLFF. The chain joins TRBV18 to TRBJ1-4; 9 positions agree with TRBD1. This CDR3 comprises 15 residues. Trimming removed 0 bases from V and 6 bases from J; junction bases left unmatched: 2. From germline, CDR1 is KGHSH and CDR2 LQKENI.